This T cell receptor (beta chain) appears in the sequencing data of a study of T cell responses to AZD1222 COVID-19 vaccine. Comments on this clone: No antigen is known for it.

Findings of the study overall: Regions 160-218 and 743-854 held dominance among vaccine-associated CD4 TCRs, which spanned spike. Clonal diversity may have been underestimated in mostly white British donors. Nearly half of the spike-specific TCRs reportedly recognize variant regions that carry no mutations.

Using immunoSEQ multiplex PCR, the repertoire was profiled, and TCRdb retains in-frame clones only, with some absent. The sample consists of 120,000 to 150,000 clones, 90% to 95% of them appearing once. Trimming removed 0 bases from V and 8 bases from J, with 16 bases in between. In germline, CDR1 is SQVTM, CDR2 ANQGSEA. The CDR3 contains 14 residues. V is TRBV29-1 and J is TRBJ1-2; possible D gene TRBD1, 5 bases. The sequencing here drew on peripheral blood, taken on day 0 of AZD1222 vaccination. The clonotype was recovered from an adult in good health. CDR3 sequence: CSVEEGQGVRGYTF. For the CDR3, the DNA is TGCAGCGTTGAAGAGGGGCAGGGTGTGCGGGGCTACACCTTC. The full variable domain, its missing parts supplied by reference TRBV29-1 and TRBJ1-2, is SAVISQKPSRDICQRGTSLTIQCQVDSQVTMMFWYRQQPGQSLTLIATANQGSEATYESGFVIDKFPISRPNLTFSTLTVSNMSPEDSSIYLCSVEEGQGVRGYTFGSGTRLTVV.